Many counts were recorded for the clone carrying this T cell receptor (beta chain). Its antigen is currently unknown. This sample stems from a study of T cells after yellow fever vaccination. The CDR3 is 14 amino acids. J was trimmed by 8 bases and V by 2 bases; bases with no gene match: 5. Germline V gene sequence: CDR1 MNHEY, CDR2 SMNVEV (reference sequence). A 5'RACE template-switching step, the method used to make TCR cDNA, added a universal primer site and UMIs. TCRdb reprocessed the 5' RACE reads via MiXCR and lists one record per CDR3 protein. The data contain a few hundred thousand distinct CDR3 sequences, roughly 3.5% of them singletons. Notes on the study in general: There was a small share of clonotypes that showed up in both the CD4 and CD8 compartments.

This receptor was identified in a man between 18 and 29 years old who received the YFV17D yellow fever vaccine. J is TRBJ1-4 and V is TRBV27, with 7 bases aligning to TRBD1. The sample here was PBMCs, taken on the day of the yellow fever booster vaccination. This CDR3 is CASSLKGAGEKLFF. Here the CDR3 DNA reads TGTGCCAGCAGTTTAAAGGGGGCTGGGGAAAAACTGTTTTTT.